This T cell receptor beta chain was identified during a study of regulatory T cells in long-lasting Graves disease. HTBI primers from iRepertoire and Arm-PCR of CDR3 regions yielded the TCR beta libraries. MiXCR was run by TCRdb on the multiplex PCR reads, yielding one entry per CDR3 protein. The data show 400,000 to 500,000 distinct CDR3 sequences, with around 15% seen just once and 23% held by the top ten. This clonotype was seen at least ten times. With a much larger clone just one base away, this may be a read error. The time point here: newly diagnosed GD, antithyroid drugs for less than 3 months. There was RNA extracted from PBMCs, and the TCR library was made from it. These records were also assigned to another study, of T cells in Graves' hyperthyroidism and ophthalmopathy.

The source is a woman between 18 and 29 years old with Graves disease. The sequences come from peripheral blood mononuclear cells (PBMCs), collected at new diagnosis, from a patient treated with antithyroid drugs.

CDR3 coding DNA: TGTGCCAGCAGTATGGGACCTAACACTGAAGCTTTCTTT. Its translation is CASSMGPNTEAFF. The rearrangement joins TRBV12-3 or TRBV12-4 to TRBJ1-1; TRBD1 might be the D (5 bases). Trimming removed 5 bases at V and 2 bases at J, with 9 bases between. The CDR3 loop spans 13 amino acids.